The 12 T cell receptor beta chains reported below all come from one sample, sequenced in a study of HIV-infected patients and healthy controls. Antiretroviral therapy had run roughly three months, about 14 weeks, before follow-up blood collection. All unsorted peripheral T cells were captured because whole blood was used without fractionation. cDNA was made from approximately 500 ng RNA using alpha and beta constant primers. Alpha and beta chain libraries were made separately by chain-specific third strand synthesis with multiplexing indices. Each CDR3 protein is one row after TCRdb ran MiXCR on the 5' RACE reads. The table includes roughly 7,500 distinct CDR3 sequences, more than 6.5% detected once. The sample was blood, taken during antiretroviral therapy. The receptors originated from an adult with HIV infection.

In its sample, this clonotype was seen many times. Since the library was made to target alpha chains, this beta chain is a stray read and its abundance is not meaningful. V is TRBV5-4 and J is TRBJ2-3; D is ambiguous. The germline V and J ends were trimmed by 0 bases and 6 bases, with 5 bases remaining between them. Per the germline V gene, CDR1 is SGHNT and CDR2 is YYREEE (reference sequence). The CDR3 loop spans 12 amino acids. The CDR3, as DNA: TGTGCCAGCAGCTTGGTGGGGGATACGCAGTATTTT. This encodes CASSLVGDTQYF.

This clonotype was detected ten times or more. Because the library targeted alpha chains, this beta chain is an off-target read whose size means little. The chain recombines TRBV27 with TRBJ2-3, with D perhaps TRBD2 (7 bases). Trimming cost V 0 bases and J 0 bases, with 22 bases left between them. This CDR3 spans 20 amino acids. Germline loops: CDR1 MNHEY, CDR2 SMNVEV (reference sequence). The CDR3 reads CASSLSGGGWEATSTDTQYF. The CDR3 coding sequence is TGTGCCAGCAGTTTATCAGGGGGGGGGTGGGAGGCCACTAGCACAGATACGCAGTATTTT.

This clonotype rates as medium-sized. With the library built for alpha chains, this beta chain is off target and its frequency is not meaningful. CDR3 sequence (DNA): TGTGCCAGCAGCCAAGTTTACACTAGCGGGAGTAGGAGGAATGAGCAGTTCTTC. It codes for CASSQVYTSGSRRNEQFF. V usage is TRBV14 and J usage is TRBJ2-1; 11 nucleotides match TRBD2. From germline, CDR1 is SGHDN and CDR2 FVKESK. The CDR3 runs 18 residues. With 1 base clipped from V and 7 bases from J, the junction kept 12 bases outside the gene matches.

By share, this clonotype ranks as medium-sized. This beta chain came through as a stray read in a library set up for alpha chains, and its size says little. This chain links TRBV7-9 with TRBJ1-4; D call uncertain. This CDR3 is built from 14 residues. V gave up 5 bases and J gave up 0 bases, with 7 bases separating them. Per the germline V gene, CDR1 is SEHNR and CDR2 is FQNEAQ (reference sequence). In DNA form, the CDR3 reads TGTGCCAGCAGCCCCTTCGCAACTAATGAAAAACTGTTTTTT. This encodes CASSPFATNEKLFF.

This clonotype was seen many times. This beta chain is a stray sequence in a library constructed for alpha chains; its clone size is not meaningful. The rearrangement links TRBV5-1 to TRBJ2-3; D not certain. The CDR3 sequence is 14 residues long. V was trimmed by 0 bases and J by 2 bases, leaving 7 bases between them. Germline CDR1 reads SGHRS; CDR2 reads YFSETQ. The CDR3: CASSLGDYTDTQYF. The CDR3 bases are TGCGCCAGCAGCTTGGGGGATTACACAGATACGCAGTATTTT.

In this sample, this clonotype turned up many times. In a library made to pick up alpha chains, this beta chain is a stray read with a size that means little. V usage is TRBV29-1 and J usage is TRBJ2-3; 7 positions agree with TRBD1. Germline V gives CDR1 SQVTM, CDR2 ANQGSEA. The J segment lost 4 bases and the V segment lost 8 bases, leaving 9 bases of the junction unmatched. This CDR3 is 13 amino acids long. CDR3 sequence (DNA): TGCAGCCCCTTGCGAGGGGGCCCAGATACGCAGTATTTT. Translating gives CSPLRGGPDTQYF.

This clonotype has a count of ten or more. In a library made to pick up alpha chains, this beta chain is a stray read with a size that means little. The chain couples TRBV29-1 to TRBJ2-1, with 11 bases aligning to TRBD1. CDR3 size: 15 residues. Germline V gene sequence: CDR1 SQVTM, CDR2 ANQGSEA. V lost 3 bases, J lost 9 bases, and 10 bases stayed unmatched. For the CDR3, the DNA is TGCAGCGTTGATCTGCGGGACAGGGGGTACTCTGAGCAGTTCTTC. It encodes CSVDLRDRGYSEQFF.

This clonotype is termed medium-sized. This beta chain is an unintended read in a library built for alpha chains; its size means little. V and J are TRBV5-1 and TRBJ2-3, with a possible D match to TRBD2 (6 bases). V lost 4 bases and J lost 0, with 15 bases in between. Germline V lookup: CDR1 SGHRS, CDR2 YFSETQ. CDR3 size: 16 residues. The CDR3 here is CASSPRGGISTDTQYF. The CDR3 coding sequence is TGCGCCAGCAGCCCACGCGGCGGGATTAGCACAGATACGCAGTATTTT.

This clonotype rates as medium-sized. This beta chain turned up in a library designed for alpha chains; as an off-target read, its abundance says little. The chain uses TRBV7-3 and TRBJ2-7; D is unresolved. Germline V gives CDR1 SGHTA, CDR2 FQGTGA. There are 14 residues in the CDR3. Trimming took 2 bases from V and 0 from J, leaving 8 bases between them. The chain's CDR3 is CASSLGRDSYEQYF. CDR3 DNA sequence: TGTGCCAGCAGCTTAGGCCGAGACTCCTACGAGCAGTACTTC.

This clonotype has at least ten counts. This beta chain turned up in a library designed for alpha chains; as an off-target read, its abundance says little. V gene TRBV25-1 combines with J gene TRBJ2-3; weak D call: TRBD2 (5 bases). Germline CDR1 is MGHDK and CDR2 is SYGVNS. V lost 2 bases and J 4 bases, leaving 10 bases between the germline ends. The CDR3 covers 14 residues. The CDR3 nucleotides are TGTGCCAGCAGTGAAGGTTACGGGGCAGATACGCAGTATTTT. It yields the protein CASSEGYGADTQYF.

Relative to its sample, this clonotype is medium-sized. Germline is not matched at one junction end, which may reflect a read error. This beta chain was picked up by a library intended for alpha chains and is off target, so its count carries little meaning. The CDR3 coding sequence is TGTGCCAGCAGCTTAGCGGACAGTCTGCCATTC. It yields the protein CASSLADSLPF. J is TRBJ2-7 and V is TRBV7-2, with D possibly TRBD1 on 6 matching bases. The CDR3 is 11 residues long. Germline CDR1 is SGHTA and CDR2 is FQGNSA.

This clonotype was seen repeatedly, ten times or more. Found in a library prepared for alpha chains, this beta chain is an off-target read, and its abundance has little meaning. V is TRBV15 and J is TRBJ2-3; possible D gene TRBD2, 6 bases. V was trimmed by 2 bases and J by 0 bases, leaving 9 bases between them. Germline loops: CDR1 LNHNV, CDR2 YYDKDF (reference sequence). The CDR3 loop spans 15 amino acids. In nucleotides, the CDR3 is TGTGCCACCAGCAGATCCGGGACTAGCACAGATACGCAGTATTTT. It is translated as CATSRSGTSTDTQYF.